A selection of T cell receptor beta chains follows, all from one sample in a study of blood T cell repertoires in COVID-19. The assay was immunoSEQ multiplex PCR, and TCRdb's table has in-frame clones only and misses some. The sample holds under 150,000 clones, about 85% seen once. Sequencing input: peripheral blood. These TCRs come from an elderly man with acute or convalescent COVID-19. The CDR3 runs from the conserved cysteine through the conserved F or W. Fields, in order: V gene, clone size, D gene, J gene, CDR3 protein, CDR3 DNA. A D gene is named only where the DNA matches it firmly. Not every row has a clone size; where given, it reads once, few, many or a size class.

TRBV19	-	-	TRBJ1-2	CASRPEGANYGYTF	TGTGCCAGTAGGCCAGAGGGAGCTAACTATGGCTACACCTTC
TRBV10-3	-	-	TRBJ2-1	CAISETGDEQFF	TGTGCCATCAGTGAGACAGGCGATGAGCAGTTCTTC
TRBV6-1	once	-	TRBJ1-5	CASSDLVYQPQHF	TGTGCCAGCAGTGACCTAGTTTATCAGCCCCAGCATTTT
TRBV27	-	-	TRBJ2-1	CASSSWGDNEQFF	TGTGCCAGCAGTTCATGGGGAGACAATGAGCAGTTCTTC
TRBV10-3	few	-	TRBJ1-1	CAISESSAEAFF	TGTGCCATCAGTGAGTCGTCGGCTGAAGCTTTCTTT
TRBV5-8	-	-	TRBJ1-1	CASSGARNTEAFF	TGTGCCAGCAGCGGAGCCAGGAACACTGAAGCTTTCTTT
TRBV19	-	TRBD1	TRBJ1-5	CASSTVKTGGSNQPQHF	TGTGCCAGTAGTACGGTCAAAACAGGGGGGAGCAATCAGCCCCAGCATTTT
TRBV18	-	-	TRBJ1-1	CASSPDRSGNSEAFF	TGTGCCAGCTCACCCGACAGGTCAGGAAACTCTGAAGCTTTCTTT
TRBV5-1	-	TRBD1	TRBJ1-1	CASRPGGVGTEAFF	TGCGCCAGCAGACCAGGGGGCGTCGGCACTGAAGCTTTCTTT
TRBV11-2	-	-	TRBJ1-1	CASSSYFGVTEAFF	TGTGCCAGCAGCTCCTACTTCGGGGTGACTGAAGCTTTCTTT
TRBV9	-	TRBD2	TRBJ2-2	CASSVGGGANTGELFF	TGTGCCAGCAGCGTAGGCGGGGGGGCGAACACCGGGGAGCTGTTTTTT
TRBV5-4	-	-	TRBJ2-2	CASSIGVGGELFF	TGTGCCAGCAGCATAGGGGTGGGCGGGGAGCTGTTTTTT
TRBV7-2	-	TRBD1	TRBJ2-4	CASRPTGVNIQYF	TGTGCCAGCAGGCCGACAGGGGTAAACATTCAGTACTTC
TRBV11-2	-	-	TRBJ2-7	CASSLGASGEQYF	TGTGCCAGCAGTCTGGGGGCCTCGGGCGAGCAGTACTTC
TRBV7-9	-	-	TRBJ1-4	CASSPGSEKLFF	TGTGCCAGCAGCCCGGGTAGTGAAAAACTGTTTTTT
TRBV28	-	TRBD1	TRBJ1-1	CASGTTGTEAFF	TGTGCCAGCGGAACGACAGGGACTGAAGCTTTCTTT
TRBV10-1	-	-	TRBJ1-1	CASSTAGTEAFF	TGCGCCAGCTCTACGGCGGGCACTGAAGCTTTCTTT
TRBV28	-	-	TRBJ1-1	CASSLTAGVSEAFF	TGTGCCAGCAGTTTGACAGCGGGCGTATCTGAAGCTTTCTTT
TRBV3-1/TRBV3-2	-	TRBD1	TRBJ2-1	CASSARGLNEQFF	TGTGCCAGCAGCGCCAGGGGGCTCAATGAGCAGTTCTTC
TRBV4-1	few	TRBD2	TRBJ2-3	CASKGAGGSDTQYF	TGCGCCAGCAAAGGGGCGGGGGGTTCAGATACGCAGTATTTT
TRBV30	once	-	TRBJ1-1	CAWRGAGTGQPAFF	TGTGCCTGGAGGGGGGCGGGTACAGGTCAACCAGCTTTCTTT
TRBV5-6	few	-	TRBJ1-1	CASSFSREAFF	TGTGCCAGCAGCTTCAGCAGGGAAGCTTTCTTT
TRBV6-4	-	TRBD1	TRBJ1-6	CASSRDRLNSPLHF	TGTGCCAGCAGCCGGGACAGGCTTAATTCACCCCTCCACTTT
TRBV4-1	-	-	TRBJ1-2	CASSSTGGGRYGYTF	TGCGCCAGCAGCTCCACGGGAGGTGGCAGGTATGGCTACACCTTC
TRBV12-5	once	-	TRBJ2-1	CASGPNTGPNEQFF	TGTGCTAGTGGTCCCAATACAGGGCCCAATGAGCAGTTCTTC
TRBV9	-	TRBD1	TRBJ2-3	CASSVGDRGTDTQYF	TGTGCCAGCAGCGTAGGTGACAGGGGAACAGATACGCAGTATTTT